Each of the 14 T cell receptor beta chains below was sequenced from the same sample in a study of cytomegalovirus exposure and HLA in healthy donors. The PCR had 60 Vbeta and 13 Jbeta primers. Clones were sequenced by immunoSEQ multiplex PCR, and TCRdb holds only the in-frame ones, with some missing. The sample comprises about 160,000 clones, 70% to 85% of which are singletons, and roughly 1.9% rests with the top ten. Sequenced: PBMCs. The receptors here all came from a man aged 40-49 years in good health and CMV-seronegative.

There are a few counts of this clone. The genes are TRBV30 and TRBJ2-3; perhaps TRBD2 as D (6 bases). The germline V gene has CDR1 GTSNPN and CDR2 SVGIG (reference sequence). CDR3 length equals 14 residues. The V end lost 3 bases, the J end lost 8 bases, and 18 bases lay between the germline ends. CDR3 sequence (DNA): TGTGCCTGGAGAATTCTAGCGTGGAGAGGTACGCAGTATTTT. This codes for CAWRILAWRGTQYF.

This rearrangement joins TRBV4-1 to TRBJ1-3; D not certain. Trimming cost V 1 base and J 4 bases, with 5 bases left between them. The CDR3 loop spans 13 amino acids. Looked up from germline, CDR1 is MGHRA and CDR2 is YSYEKL. The DNA of the CDR3 is TGCGCCAGCAGCCAAGCCAGGGGAAACACCATATATTTT. Translation: CASSQARGNTIYF.

As regards this clone: Other DNA sequences in this specimen translate into the identical CDR3. The rearrangement joins TRBV20-1 to TRBJ2-1; D gene uncertain. Germline CDR1 and CDR2: DFQATT and SNEGSKA (reference sequence). Trimming cost V 2 bases and J 6 bases, with 5 bases left between them. The length of the CDR3 is 11 residues. The CDR3 is CSARLVNEQFF. CDR3 coding DNA: TGCAGTGCTAGACTAGTCAATGAGCAGTTCTTC.

The table lists this clone with a few counts. The rearrangement uses TRBV5-1 and TRBJ2-2, with TRBD1 identical over 8 bases. CDR1 SGHRS and CDR2 YFSETQ come from the germline V gene. This CDR3 has 13 residues. The V and J ends lost 7 bases and 3 bases, in that order; junction bases with no gene match: 2. CDR3 coding DNA: TGCGCCAGCGGGACAGGAGACACCGGGGAGCTGTTTTTT. The encoded protein is CASGTGDTGELFF.

This clone was recorded a few times. The chain recombines TRBV5-1 with TRBJ2-1; 15 nucleotides agree with TRBD2. The CDR3 has 17 residues. V lost 0 bases to trimming and J lost 9 bases; unmatched junction nucleotides: 7. CDR1 is SGHRS, CDR2 YFSETQ, per germline. CDR3 sequence (DNA): TGCGCCAGCAGCTTGGTGGGACTAGCGGGAGGACCGGGTGAGCAGTTCTTC. As protein: CASSLVGLAGGPGEQFF.

V and J are TRBV7-6 and TRBJ2-3, with no clear D. The CDR3 runs to 13 residues. Germline V gene lookup returns CDR1 SGHVS and CDR2 FNYEAQ. Deletions cut 2 bases from V and 1 base from J, with 4 bases between. CDR3: CASSLLGTDTQYF. Here the CDR3 DNA reads TGTGCCAGCAGCTTATTAGGCACAGATACGCAGTATTTT.

The CDR3 here is CASSLDGQVYEQYF. CDR3 DNA: TGTGCCAGCAGCTTAGATGGGCAGGTCTACGAGCAGTACTTC. This chain uses TRBV7-2 with TRBJ2-7; D unclear. The germline V gene encodes CDR1 SGHTA and CDR2 FQGNSA. The CDR3 totals 14 residues. Deletions cut 1 base from V and 3 bases from J, with 10 bases between.

The chain employs TRBV27 and TRBJ2-5, with no clear D. The J call may be faulty, since TRBJ2-7 better matches the DNA end. The CDR3 consists of 13 residues. Germline V gene data show CDR1 as MNHEY and CDR2 as SMNVEV (reference sequence). The CDR3 DNA is TGTGCCAGCAGTTTAACCGCTTCCTACGAGCAGTACTTC. Residues: CASSLTASYEQYF.

The chain employs TRBV7-9 and TRBJ1-2, with D unresolved. This CDR3 region has 12 residues. The V gene lost 1 base and the J gene lost 6 bases, with 6 bases spanning the gap. CDR1 is SEHNR, CDR2 FQNEAQ, per germline (reference sequence). CDR3 region: CASSLGSDGYTF. Written as DNA, the CDR3 is TGTGCCAGCAGCTTAGGGTCGGATGGCTACACCTTC.

Worth noting for this clone: Different DNA sequences within this sample yield the same CDR3. The chain links TRBV5-1 to TRBJ1-1, with D hard to call. The V gene's germline CDR1 is SGHRS and CDR2 YFSETQ. The CDR3 runs to 13 residues. The germline V and J ends were trimmed by 2 bases and 1 base, with 6 bases remaining between them. The CDR3 sequence is CASSFTANTEAFF. In nucleotides, the CDR3 is TGCGCCAGCAGCTTTACAGCGAACACTGAAGCTTTCTTT. The variable domain in full, completed from reference TRBV5-1 and TRBJ1-1, reads KAGVTQTPRYLIKTRGQQVTLSCSPISGHRSVSWYQQTPGQGLQFLFEYFSETQRNKGNFPGRFSGRQFSNSRSEMNVSTLELGDSALYLCASSFTANTEAFFGQGTRLTVV.

This rearrangement joins TRBV19 to TRBJ1-5; D is possibly TRBD1 (5 bases). This CDR3 is 16 amino acids long. The germline CDR1 and CDR2 sequences are LNHDA and SQIVND (reference sequence). Between the trimmed V and J ends, which lost 5 bases and 0 bases, there was a span of 14 bases. The CDR3 sequence: CASSSIRQISNQPQHF. CDR3 nucleotide sequence: TGTGCCAGTAGTTCCATCCGACAGATTAGCAATCAGCCCCAGCATTTT.

This sequence joins TRBV5-1 and TRBJ2-2; D ambiguous. CDR3 length equals 14 residues. The V gene lost 0 bases and the J gene lost 2 bases, with 5 bases spanning the gap. Germline V gives CDR1 SGHRS, CDR2 YFSETQ. The CDR3 coding sequence is TGCGCCAGCAGCTTGGGACACAACACCGGGGAGCTGTTTTTT. Protein sequence: CASSLGHNTGELFF.

The gene calls are TRBV7-2 and TRBJ2-5; D is uncertain. V was shortened by 4 bases and J by 4 bases, with 13 bases between the two germline ends. CDR1 and CDR2 (germline): SGHTA, FQGNSA. The CDR3 extends over 14 amino acids. The CDR3 sequence is CASSSRSSTETQYF. In DNA, the CDR3 is TGTGCCAGCAGCTCGAGGAGCAGTACAGAGACCCAGTACTTC.

The rearrangement joins TRBV18 to TRBJ2-7; a weak D match, TRBD2 (6 bases). CDR1 is KGHSH and CDR2 is LQKENI in the germline V gene. V lost 1 base and J lost 5, with 6 bases in between. This CDR3 comprises 12 residues. For the CDR3, the DNA is TGTGCCAGCTCACCACGGGGGGACGAGCAGTACTTC. Its protein product is CASSPRGDEQYF.